This is a list of T cell receptor beta chains from one sample in a study of blood T cells in healthy people across ages. MiXCR was run by TCRdb on the 5' RACE reads, yielding one entry per CDR3 protein. The top ten hold approximately 7.9% of the sample, which has about 1,400,000 distinct CDR3 sequences, around 42% seen once. Material: blood. The receptors stem from a woman aged 18-30 years in good health. Each CDR3 is given without its conserved first and last residue. Size tells how often a clone was seen (once, few, many) or the class of an expanded clone, and some rows leave it out.

cdr3_aa	clone_size	v_call	j_call
ATSESGRDSSYEQY	many	TRBV24-1	TRBJ2-7
SARGHDYGYT	few	TRBV20-1	TRBJ1-2
ASRLAGGGTDTQY	.	TRBV12-3/TRBV12-4	TRBJ2-3
ASSEWWTGDGYSNQPQH	.	TRBV6-1	TRBJ1-5
ASSEDPSGRYHTGELF	few	TRBV6-1	TRBJ2-2
ASTSLGSSGANVLT	few	TRBV27	TRBJ2-6
ASSLALEVNTEAF	.	TRBV12-3/TRBV12-4	TRBJ1-1
ASRAGSYT	.	TRBV7-9	TRBJ1-2
ASSLATGTAQY	few	TRBV7-2	TRBJ2-3
ASRQGFVYEQY	.	TRBV6-1	TRBJ2-7
ASLHPGTGELF	few	TRBV6-5	TRBJ2-2
AWSEGVWGGYT	.	TRBV30	TRBJ1-2
ASSFGQAGNQETQY	few	TRBV6-2/TRBV6-3	TRBJ2-5
AVPLGNKQPQH	.	TRBV28	TRBJ1-5
ASSLSASRGKTQY	.	TRBV5-1	TRBJ2-5
ASSQDMGARGPPEAF	.	TRBV4-1	TRBJ1-1
ASSLRGLAVNTGELF	.	TRBV28	TRBJ2-2
ASSVTNVLT	.	TRBV25-1	TRBJ2-6
AWTLDRLNGYT	once	TRBV30	TRBJ1-2
ASSLPGAMNSPPH	.	TRBV4-1	TRBJ1-6
ASSWSGQVGETQY	.	TRBV6-6	.
ASSLSVYQETQY	.	TRBV28	TRBJ2-5
SVPQELHYGYT	.	TRBV29-1	TRBJ1-2
SASHPGTGIIRGYT	.	TRBV20-1	TRBJ1-2
ASSAGTHEKLF	.	TRBV12-3/TRBV12-4	TRBJ1-4
ASKRNTGTEAF	.	TRBV6-1	TRBJ1-1
ATSRGPGQSSDTQY	.	TRBV15	TRBJ2-3
ASSKGGGRIDTDTQY	.	TRBV21-1	TRBJ2-3
ASSQDSGQYGNT	.	TRBV4-1	TRBJ1-2
SAGSGGAYNEQF	.	TRBV20-1	TRBJ2-1
ASSGPRVVVDEQF	few	TRBV28	TRBJ2-1
SARSPAGGNQPQH	.	TRBV20-1	TRBJ1-5
ASREPGSYEQY	.	TRBV25-1	TRBJ2-7